This is a list of T cell receptor beta chains from one sample in a study of blood T cell repertoires in COVID-19. TCRdb's copy holds only in-frame clones and misses some; the assay was immunoSEQ multiplex PCR. The sample holds hundreds of thousands of clones, 80% to 90% seen once. Sequencing was done on a sample of PBMCs or T cells enriched from blood (not recorded which). These receptors came from a man aged 25-40 years who had recovered from COVID-19. CDR3s leave out the opening cysteine and the closing phenylalanine or tryptophan.

cdr3_aa: ASSSTGTAAETQY; j_call: TRBJ2-5; v_call: TRBV5-1
cdr3_aa: ASRPGQGETGNTIY; j_call: TRBJ1-3; v_call: TRBV7-9
cdr3_aa: ASSRGGTMNTEAF; j_call: TRBJ1-1; v_call: TRBV6-2/TRBV6-3
cdr3_aa: ASSITSGRYNEQF; j_call: TRBJ2-1; v_call: TRBV19
cdr3_aa: ASSESYRGPGTEAF; j_call: TRBJ1-1; v_call: TRBV5-1
cdr3_aa: ASSSPTSLKGGELF; j_call: TRBJ2-2; v_call: TRBV27
cdr3_aa: ASIRDRQETQY; j_call: TRBJ2-5; v_call: TRBV2
cdr3_aa: ACRRGLENIQY; j_call: TRBJ2-4; v_call: TRBV30
cdr3_aa: ASTVDRTLPYEQY; j_call: TRBJ2-7; v_call: TRBV5-6
cdr3_aa: ASSLRSRDRGGYT; j_call: TRBJ1-2; v_call: TRBV27
cdr3_aa: ASSTWTGETNEQY; j_call: TRBJ2-7; v_call: TRBV11-2
cdr3_aa: ASSPGGQLNTEAF; j_call: TRBJ1-1; v_call: TRBV11-3
cdr3_aa: ASSLAGADQPQH; j_call: TRBJ1-5; v_call: TRBV5-4
cdr3_aa: ASSANSGEYNEQF; j_call: TRBJ2-1; v_call: TRBV6-4
cdr3_aa: ASSLDGRGNYGYT; j_call: TRBJ1-2; v_call: TRBV11-3
cdr3_aa: ASSGGTVGVETQY; j_call: TRBJ2-5; v_call: TRBV5-1
cdr3_aa: ASSRPGTGEETQY; j_call: TRBJ2-5; v_call: TRBV6-5
cdr3_aa: ASSRTDREGNTIY; j_call: TRBJ1-3; v_call: TRBV19
cdr3_aa: ASSLGVPAYEQY; j_call: TRBJ2-7; v_call: TRBV14
cdr3_aa: ASSSGQNTEAF; j_call: TRBJ1-1; v_call: TRBV7-9
cdr3_aa: ASSGSRDRANTGELF; j_call: TRBJ2-2; v_call: TRBV2
cdr3_aa: ATSTSRDSPSYEQY; j_call: TRBJ2-7; v_call: TRBV24-1
cdr3_aa: ASSTGVNEKLF; j_call: TRBJ1-4; v_call: TRBV19
cdr3_aa: AWSSAGFTEAF; j_call: TRBJ1-1; v_call: TRBV30
cdr3_aa: ASSLAPGETQY; j_call: TRBJ2-5; v_call: TRBV19
cdr3_aa: ASRQQHTGELF; j_call: TRBJ2-2; v_call: TRBV12-3/TRBV12-4
cdr3_aa: ASSSEGDNQPQH; j_call: TRBJ1-5; v_call: TRBV11-3
cdr3_aa: ASSIPWTGRLNYGYT; j_call: TRBJ1-2; v_call: TRBV19
cdr3_aa: ASSMGQGVGEAF; j_call: TRBJ1-1; v_call: TRBV19
cdr3_aa: AIRGGAGGNQPQH; j_call: TRBJ1-5; v_call: TRBV10-3
cdr3_aa: ATSLTGTYQETQY; j_call: TRBJ2-5; v_call: TRBV24-1
cdr3_aa: ASSPRGANGETQY; j_call: TRBJ2-5; v_call: TRBV18
cdr3_aa: ASSSPPPGGNTGELF; j_call: TRBJ2-2; v_call: TRBV11-2
cdr3_aa: ASNGQALGEKLF; j_call: TRBJ1-4; v_call: TRBV19
cdr3_aa: ASSQRVSGRSTDTQY; j_call: TRBJ2-3; v_call: TRBV3-1/TRBV3-2
cdr3_aa: ASSQARVGAGARQY; j_call: TRBJ2-3; v_call: TRBV4-1
cdr3_aa: TSSQTTGSADTQY; j_call: TRBJ2-3; v_call: TRBV1
cdr3_aa: AWGTPTTQETQY; j_call: TRBJ2-5; v_call: TRBV30
cdr3_aa: AWSVGAPDTQY; j_call: TRBJ2-3; v_call: TRBV30
cdr3_aa: ASSTRTSRNNEQF; j_call: TRBJ2-1; v_call: TRBV11-2
cdr3_aa: ASSTTTGALYNEQF; j_call: TRBJ2-1; v_call: TRBV27
cdr3_aa: ASSLIPLAGEGY; j_call: TRBJ2-3; v_call: TRBV7-2
cdr3_aa: ASSQVGETQY; j_call: TRBJ2-5; v_call: TRBV14
cdr3_aa: ASIMNTEAF; j_call: TRBJ1-1; v_call: TRBV6-5
cdr3_aa: ASSERTGENSPLH; j_call: TRBJ1-6; v_call: TRBV2
cdr3_aa: ASSILSPGELF; j_call: TRBJ2-2; v_call: TRBV19